This T cell receptor beta chain appears in the sequencing data of a study of patients with pleural tuberculosis. This clonotype was counted at least ten times. Germline loops: CDR1 LGHDT, CDR2 YNNKEL (reference sequence). V dropped 2 bases and J dropped 5 bases, with 12 bases sitting between them. CDR3 length: 14 residues. TCRdb reprocessed the reads with MiXCR, giving one entry per CDR3 protein. The sample consists of 25,000 to 30,000 distinct CDR3 sequences, roughly 18% of them appearing once. The chain joins TRBV3-1 to TRBJ2-5; D is unclear. Sequencing was performed on peripheral blood. The receptor's source is a human donor with pleural tuberculosis. In DNA, the CDR3 is TGTGCCAGCAGCCAAATCCCGGCGTCGGAGACCCAGTACTTC. It is translated as CASSQIPASETQYF.